This T cell receptor (beta chain) is from a study of T cells in Graves' hyperthyroidism and ophthalmopathy. Findings and caveats of the study: Most expanded thyroid clonotypes above 0.001 recurred in blood.

On this clonotype itself: Its antigen is not known.

CDR3 length equals 15 residues. The V and J ends lost 6 bases and 6 bases, in that order; junction bases with no gene match: 12. The germline CDR1 and CDR2 sequences are WSHSY and SAAADI. Researchers amplified the TCR beta CDR3 regions from RNA transcripts. Researchers ran a first-round RT-PCR on the TCR CDR3 using the HTBI primer set. TCRdb re-derived calls from the multiplex PCR reads in MiXCR, one entry per CDR3 protein. The sample lists hundreds of thousands of distinct CDR3 sequences, about 38% seen once, with roughly 8.3% in the top ten. Sequenced material: blood. The V and J genes are TRBV10-2 and TRBJ2-7; TRBD2 aligns across 9 bases. This clonotype was obtained from a man aged 18 to 35 with Graves' hyperthyroidism. CDR3 protein: CASSPMVAGAGEQYF. CDR3 DNA sequence: TGCGCCAGCAGCCCGATGGTAGCGGGGGCCGGCGAGCAGTACTTC.